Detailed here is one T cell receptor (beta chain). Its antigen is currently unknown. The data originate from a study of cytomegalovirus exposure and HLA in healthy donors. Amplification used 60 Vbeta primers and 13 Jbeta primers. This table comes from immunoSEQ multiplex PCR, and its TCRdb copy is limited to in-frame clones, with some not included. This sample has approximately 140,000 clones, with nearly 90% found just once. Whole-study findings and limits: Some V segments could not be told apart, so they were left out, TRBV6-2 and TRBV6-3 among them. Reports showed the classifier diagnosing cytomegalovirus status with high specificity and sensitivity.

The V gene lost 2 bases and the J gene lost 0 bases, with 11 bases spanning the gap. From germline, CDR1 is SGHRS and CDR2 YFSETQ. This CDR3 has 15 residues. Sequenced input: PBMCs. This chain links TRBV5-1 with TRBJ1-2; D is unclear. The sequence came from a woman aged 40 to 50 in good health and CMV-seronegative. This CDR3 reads CASSFGPGSNYGYTF. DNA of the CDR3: TGCGCCAGCAGCTTCGGTCCTGGTTCTAACTATGGCTACACCTTC.